The T cell receptor beta chain under discussion was sequenced for a study of cytomegalovirus exposure and HLA in healthy donors. The CDR3 runs 12 residues. V lost 4 bases, J lost 15 bases, and 16 bases lay in between. Germline lookup yields CDR1 MNHNS and CDR2 SASEGT. General observations from the study: Most TCRs appeared rarely, but some public TCRs recurred in many donors. A classifier reportedly called cytomegalovirus status with high sensitivity and specificity.

Sequencing used immunoSEQ multiplex PCR; TCRdb keeps in-frame clones, though not all of them. Among about 100,000 clones listed, over 85% were seen once. To note about this clone: Its antigen is unidentified.

This sequence was found in a woman aged 18-29 years in good health and CMV-seronegative. This chain uses TRBV6-1 with TRBJ1-5; D is possibly TRBD1 (6 bases). The sample taken for sequencing was PBMCs. The CDR3 sequence is CASSGGGGHRHF. CDR3 bases: TGTGCCAGCAGTGGGGGGGGCGGACATCGGCATTTT.